What follows are 8 T cell receptor beta chains derived from one specimen sequenced in a study of blood T cell repertoires in COVID-19. The protocol was immunoSEQ multiplex PCR, while the TCRdb copy is restricted to in-frame clones and leaves out a portion. This table has a few hundred thousand clones, around 84% appearing once. The sample taken for sequencing was peripheral blood. The receptors stem from a man between 50 and 59 years old with acute or convalescent COVID-19.

V and J are TRBV5-1 and TRBJ1-3; D possibly corresponds to TRBD1 (6 bases). This CDR3 comprises 13 residues. Trimming took off 0 bases at V and 10 bases at J, with 11 bases between the two ends. Germline lookup yields CDR1 SGHRS and CDR2 YFSETQ. CDR3 in amino acids: CASSLAVQGTIYF. In nucleotides, the CDR3 is TGCGCCAGCAGCTTGGCCGTACAGGGTACCATATATTTT.

The CDR3 DNA reads as TGTGCCAGCAGGGATACAGGGGGTGGCTATGGCTACACCTTC. Translation: CASRDTGGGYGYTF. This chain connects TRBV6-5 to TRBJ1-2; 8 nucleotides agree with TRBD1. Germline V lookup: CDR1 MNHEY, CDR2 SVGAGI. The trim removed 6 bases at V and 4 bases at J, leaving 7 bases unmatched. This CDR3 has 14 amino acids.

The chain has TRBV29-1 and TRBJ1-2; 8 positions agree with TRBD1. The CDR3 contains 15 residues. V dropped 4 bases and J dropped 4; count of bases not matched to a gene: 11. The germline V gene has CDR1 SQVTM and CDR2 ANQGSEA. This CDR3 reads CSVGGQGLMGYGYTF. The CDR3 DNA reads as TGCAGCGTTGGTGGACAGGGTTTAATGGGCTATGGCTACACCTTC.

Note on this clone: This CDR3 is missing its conserved last phenylalanine or tryptophan, likely due to a read error. The limits of the CDR3 on the DNA are not certain, so only TCRdb's listed CDR3 is given. This chain joins TRBV9 and TRBJ1-1; the table's D call, TRBD1, was not checked against the DNA. Germline V gene sequence: CDR1 SGDLS, CDR2 YYNGEE. The CDR3 contains 15 residues when both ends are counted. CDR3 residues: CASSVAEGTGLRFGI.

The chain joins TRBV4-2 to TRBJ2-7, with 9 bases lining up with TRBD2. CDR3 length equals 14 residues. The germline V gene has CDR1 LGHNA and CDR2 YNFKEQ. The V and J ends lost 6 bases and 5 bases, in that order; junction bases with no gene match: 8. The CDR3 is CASSLAGGRDEQYF. In DNA, the CDR3 is TGTGCCAGCAGTCTTGCGGGGGGGCGGGACGAGCAGTACTTC.

The chain links TRBV5-5 to TRBJ1-2; D is unresolved. Per the germline V gene, CDR1 is SGHKS and CDR2 is YYEKEE (reference sequence). Between the trimmed V and J ends, which lost 0 bases and 4 bases, there was a span of 13 bases. This CDR3 comprises 15 residues. CDR3 sequence reads: CASSLAWEGPYGYTF. CDR3 DNA: TGTGCCAGCAGCTTGGCCTGGGAGGGCCCCTATGGCTACACCTTC.

The chain uses TRBV10-3 and TRBJ1-2, with 12 positions matching TRBD1. There are 16 residues in the CDR3. V lost 6 bases and J lost 0; bases outside the gene matches: 5. Germline V gives CDR1 ENHRY, CDR2 SYGVKD. The CDR3 sequence: CAIRGGTGGTNYGYTF. In DNA form, the CDR3 reads TGTGCCATCAGGGGAGGGACAGGGGGCACTAACTATGGCTACACCTTC.

The rearrangement links TRBV18 to TRBJ2-5; maybe TRBD2 (6 bases). This CDR3 is built from 15 residues. V lost 6 bases and J 1 base, leaving 15 bases between the germline ends. Germline lookup yields CDR1 KGHSH and CDR2 LQKENI. CDR3 sequence reads: CASSLAYSGQETQYF. The CDR3 DNA reads as TGTGCCAGCTCCCTAGCGTATAGCGGCCAAGAGACCCAGTACTTC.